The next 27 T cell receptor beta chains were all read from a single sample in a study of blood T cells in healthy people across ages. Primed by a sample-barcoded 5' primer and a J-beta primer mix, a second PCR proceeded for about 6 to 11 cycles. MiXCR, run by TCRdb on the 5' RACE reads, gives a single entry per CDR3 protein. The sample includes approximately 730,000 distinct CDR3 sequences, roughly 53% of them seen just once. The sequenced sample was blood. These receptors were obtained from a man of 80 years or more in good health.

This clonotype was seen a handful of times. The chain recombines TRBV29-1 with TRBJ2-2; weak D call: TRBD2 (5 bases). Germline CDR1 SQVTM, CDR2 ANQGSEA. The CDR3 extends over 11 amino acids. V lost 4 bases to trimming and J lost 6 bases, with 6 bases between them. The CDR3 bases are TGCAGCGTTGGAGGGCCCGGGGAGCTGTTTTTT. As protein: CSVGGPGELFF.

The rearrangement links TRBV28 to TRBJ2-7; D not certain. CDR3 length equals 11 residues. Germline CDR1 and CDR2: MDHEN and SYDVKM. The ends were cut back, 3 bases at V and 5 bases at J, with 5 bases in the middle. The CDR3 loop reads CASSFVDEQYF. The CDR3 DNA is TGTGCCAGCAGTTTCGTGGACGAGCAGTACTTC.

CDR3 sequence (DNA): TGTGCCACCAGTGGTGAAGGGGGACGGCGGATAGATACGCAGTATTTT. Translated, it gives CATSGEGGRRIDTQYF. The rearrangement joins TRBV24-1 to TRBJ2-3; possible D gene TRBD1, 6 bases. There are 16 residues in the CDR3. The ends were cut back, 5 bases at V and 5 bases at J, with 19 bases in the middle. Looked up from germline, CDR1 is KGHDR and CDR2 is SFDVKD.

The chain employs TRBV7-9 and TRBJ2-3; perhaps D is TRBD1 or TRBD2 (6 bases each). V was pared by 4 bases and J by 5 bases, with 22 bases between. The length of the CDR3 is 17 residues. Germline V gene sequence: CDR1 SEHNR, CDR2 FQNEAQ (reference sequence). The CDR3 loop is CASSSGRRGRAGDTQYF. The DNA of the CDR3 is TGTGCCAGCAGCTCAGGTCGTCGGGGGCGGGCAGGAGATACGCAGTATTTT.

The chain recombines TRBV29-1 with TRBJ1-1, with D possibly being TRBD1 (5 bases). Germline values: CDR1 SQVTM, CDR2 ANQGSEA. CDR3 length equals 15 residues. Trimming stripped 6 bases from V and 0 bases from J, with 17 bases between. For the CDR3, the DNA is TGCAGCGTGACCCGGTCGGCGGGGCTGAACACTGAAGCTTTCTTT. It codes for CSVTRSAGLNTEAFF.

The chain couples TRBV29-1 to TRBJ1-6; D ambiguous. This CDR3 spans 13 amino acids. V was trimmed by 4 bases and J by 10 bases, leaving 14 bases between them. CDR1 is SQVTM, CDR2 ANQGSEA, per germline. The CDR3, as DNA: TGCAGCGTTGCGATGGGGATAGGATCACCCCTCCACTTT. Translating gives CSVAMGIGSPLHF.

This clonotype was seen a few times. This rearrangement joins TRBV11-2 to TRBJ2-7; D gene unclear. Germline V gene data show CDR1 as SGHAT and CDR2 as FQNNGV. CDR3 length: 12 amino acids. V was trimmed by 8 bases and J by 5 bases, leaving 13 bases between them. The CDR3: CASREGLDEQYF. DNA for the CDR3: TGTGCCAGCCGAGAAGGGCTGGACGAGCAGTACTTC.

The J gene is TRBJ2-5, the V gene TRBV4-2; D perhaps matches TRBD2 (6 bases). The germline gives CDR1 LGHNA, CDR2 YNFKEQ. The ends were cut back, 4 bases at V and 5 bases at J, with 17 bases in the middle. This CDR3 has 15 residues. The CDR3 nucleotides are TGTGCCAGCAGCCGCTCCTCGGCCGGAGGGGAGACCCAGTACTTC. This sequence encodes CASSRSSAGGETQYF.

V usage is TRBV9 and J usage is TRBJ2-1; 8 nucleotides agree with TRBD2. The last part of the DNA fits TRBJ2-7 better; the J call may be wrong. The CDR3 length is 17 residues. Germline V gives CDR1 SGDLS, CDR2 YYNGEE. The CDR3 sequence is CASSVWIAGSSYNEQYF. For the CDR3, the DNA is TGTGCCAGCAGCGTATGGATAGCGGGAAGCTCCTACAATGAGCAGTACTTC.

The rearrangement links TRBV20-1 to TRBJ2-3, with 9 positions matching TRBD2. The junction had 11 bases not matched to a gene; V was cut back by 2 bases and J by 2 bases. The germline CDR1 and CDR2 sequences are DFQATT and SNEGSKA (reference sequence). The CDR3 sequence is 17 residues long. CDR3 sequence: CSARPGLARGSTDTQYF. The DNA of the CDR3 is TGCAGTGCTAGACCAGGACTAGCGCGGGGCTCCACAGATACGCAGTATTTT.

This sequence joins TRBV5-1 and TRBJ2-5, with 11 bases identical to TRBD2. V lost 6 bases, J lost 2 bases, and 9 bases stayed unmatched. This CDR3 is 16 amino acids long. Germline V gene sequence: CDR1 SGHRS, CDR2 YFSETQ. The CDR3 protein is CASTVAGGSRQETQYF. DNA for the CDR3: TGCGCCAGCACCGTAGCGGGAGGGTCGCGACAAGAGACCCAGTACTTC.

The chain carries TRBV20-1 and TRBJ1-4, with D possibly TRBD1 on 6 matching bases. This CDR3 spans 13 amino acids. CDR1 is DFQATT and CDR2 is SNEGSKA in the germline V gene (reference sequence). DNA for the CDR3: TGCTCTATACAGGGAAGGGTCTATGAAAAACTGTTTTTT. This codes for CSIQGRVYEKLFF.

The chain employs TRBV28 and TRBJ2-1; maybe TRBD2 (5 bases). The V and J ends lost 8 bases and 5 bases respectively, with 19 bases between them. The germline gives CDR1 MDHEN, CDR2 SYDVKM. The CDR3 extends over 15 amino acids. CDR3 DNA sequence: TGTGCCAGCCAACTATGGGGAGATCCCAACAATGAGCAGTTCTTC. Translation gives CASQLWGDPNNEQFF.

The chain carries TRBV12-3 or TRBV12-4 and TRBJ1-1; tentative D call: TRBD1 (6 bases). V was pared by 2 bases and J by 4 bases, with 11 bases between. CDR3 length: 14 amino acids. CDR3 loop: CASSLRSGVTEAFF. The CDR3, as DNA: TGTGCCAGCAGTTTACGTTCAGGGGTCACTGAAGCTTTCTTT.

The CDR3 region is CASKPGQGGSYNEQYF. CDR3 DNA sequence: TGTGCCAGCAAACCCGGACAGGGGGGTTCTTACAATGAGCAGTACTTC. V gene TRBV12-3 or TRBV12-4 combines with J gene TRBJ2-1, with 10 bases lining up with TRBD1. The DNA end lines up better with TRBJ2-7; the J call may be wrong. The CDR3 runs to 16 residues.

The rearrangement joins TRBV3-1 to TRBJ1-2, with 7 bases matching TRBD1. V was pared by 5 bases and J by 8 bases, with 5 bases of the junction left unmatched. Germline V gene lookup returns CDR1 LGHDT and CDR2 YNNKEL (reference sequence). The CDR3 runs to 12 residues. CDR3 amino acids: CASSRNRGGYTF. In DNA, the CDR3 is TGTGCCAGCAGCAGGAACAGGGGCGGCTACACCTTC.

This clonotype was seen a few times. The V and J genes are TRBV20-1 and TRBJ2-6; TRBD1 matches at 8 bases. This CDR3 comprises 18 residues. Germline CDR1 and CDR2: DFQATT and SNEGSKA (reference sequence). Germline trimming cut 3 bases from V and 0 bases from J; bases unmatched to any gene: 10. CDR3: CSARGITGQGSGANVLTF. The CDR3 bases are TGCAGTGCTAGGGGGATAACAGGACAGGGCTCTGGGGCCAACGTCCTGACTTTC.

The gene calls are TRBV10-3 and TRBJ1-2; 7 nucleotides align to TRBD1. With V trimmed by 7 bases and J by 2 bases, 16 bases remained unmatched. CDR1 is ENHRY, CDR2 SYGVKD, per germline. The CDR3 consists of 17 residues. The CDR3 here is CAIKQQRGQITNYGYTF. The CDR3 coding sequence is TGTGCCATCAAACAACAAAGGGGACAGATTACGAACTATGGCTACACCTTC.

In this sample, this clonotype turned up once. One end of the junction varies from germline; a read error may be responsible. This chain joins TRBV28 and TRBJ2-3; 9 bases are shared with TRBD1. The germline CDR1 and CDR2 sequences are MDHEN and SYDVKM. CDR3 length: 16 residues. The DNA for the CDR3 is TGTGCCGGCAGCTCTACAGGGGGCGATAGGGCAGATACGCAGTATTTT. It is translated as CAGSSTGGDRADTQYF.

This chain connects TRBV15 to TRBJ2-5; D may match TRBD1 or TRBD2 (5 bases each). V lost 2 bases, J lost 2 bases, and 30 bases lay in between. CDR1 is LNHNV and CDR2 is YYDKDF in the germline V gene (reference sequence). The CDR3 is 21 amino acids. In nucleotides, the CDR3 is TGTGCCACCAGCAGATCCCGTAGAAGAGGGTTCGGTTGGGGCCCACAAGAGACCCAGTACTTC. This translates into CATSRSRRRGFGWGPQETQYF.

This chain uses TRBV7-2 with TRBJ2-3; 11 bases align to TRBD2. Germline V gives CDR1 SGHTA, CDR2 FQGNSA. The CDR3 is made up of 15 amino acids. The V and J ends lost 5 bases and 6 bases, in that order; junction bases with no gene match: 7. Here the CDR3 reads CASSLTSGEWDTQYF. The CDR3 coding sequence is TGTGCCAGCAGCCTGACTAGCGGGGAGTGGGATACGCAGTATTTT. The complete variable domain, with remaining parts taken from reference TRBV7-2 and TRBJ2-3, reads GAGVSQSPSNKVTEKGKDVELRCDPISGHTALYWYRQSLGQGLEFLIYFQGNSAPDKSGLPSDRFSAERTGGSVSTLTIQRTQQEDSAVYLCASSLTSGEWDTQYFGPGTRLTVL.

Only a few counts were recorded for this clonotype. This chain uses TRBV5-1 with TRBJ1-2, with 7 bases identical to TRBD1. Germline-derived CDR1 and CDR2 are SGHRS and YFSETQ. The junction had 3 bases not matched to a gene; V was cut back by 4 bases and J by 0 bases. This CDR3 comprises 14 residues. The DNA for the CDR3 is TGCGCCAGCAGCCTGGGACAGTCTAACTATGGCTACACCTTC. This sequence encodes CASSLGQSNYGYTF.

The CDR3 bases are TGTGCCAGCAGCTCGGCCTCCGCCCCTACGCAGTATTTT. It yields the protein CASSSASAPTQYF. The chain uses TRBV7-2 and TRBJ2-3; D is ambiguous. V lost 4 bases to trimming and J lost 8 bases, with 13 bases between them. This CDR3 is 13 amino acids long. CDR1 is SGHTA, CDR2 FQGNSA, per germline.

V and J are TRBV20-1 and TRBJ2-5, with a tentative D call TRBD1 (5 bases). Germline-derived CDR1 and CDR2 are DFQATT and SNEGSKA (reference sequence). The CDR3 runs 16 residues. V lost 0 bases, J lost 2 bases, and 16 bases lay in between. This CDR3 is CSARDPRQIVQETQYF. The CDR3 nucleotides read TGCAGTGCTAGAGATCCCCGACAGATAGTTCAAGAGACCCAGTACTTC.

This clonotype was counted between two and nine times. This chain connects TRBV29-1 to TRBJ2-7; D perhaps matches TRBD1 (5 bases). V gave up 6 bases and J gave up 2 bases, with 8 bases separating them. Germline V gives CDR1 SQVTM, CDR2 ANQGSEA. The CDR3 spans 11 residues. CDR3 in amino acids: CSVAGTYEQYF. The CDR3 region has the DNA TGCAGCGTGGCAGGGACCTACGAGCAGTACTTC.

The rearrangement uses TRBV27 and TRBJ2-5; TRBD1 might be the D (6 bases). Germline CDR1 reads MNHEY; CDR2 reads SMNVEV (reference sequence). With 2 bases removed from V and 11 bases from J, the gap between germline ends came to 18 bases. CDR3 length equals 14 residues. The CDR3 sequence: CASSLNRVRNEQYF. The CDR3 bases are TGTGCCAGCAGTTTAAACAGGGTACGCAATGAGCAGTACTTC.

The rearrangement links TRBV10-3 to TRBJ2-3; the D is unclear. The CDR3 runs to 15 residues. Between the trimmed V and J ends, which lost 7 bases and 1 base, there was a span of 15 bases. Germline V gene data show CDR1 as ENHRY and CDR2 as SYGVKD. In DNA, the CDR3 is TGTGCCATCAAGGTCCGGTTGGCGGGCACAGATACGCAGTATTTT. This codes for CAIKVRLAGTDTQYF.